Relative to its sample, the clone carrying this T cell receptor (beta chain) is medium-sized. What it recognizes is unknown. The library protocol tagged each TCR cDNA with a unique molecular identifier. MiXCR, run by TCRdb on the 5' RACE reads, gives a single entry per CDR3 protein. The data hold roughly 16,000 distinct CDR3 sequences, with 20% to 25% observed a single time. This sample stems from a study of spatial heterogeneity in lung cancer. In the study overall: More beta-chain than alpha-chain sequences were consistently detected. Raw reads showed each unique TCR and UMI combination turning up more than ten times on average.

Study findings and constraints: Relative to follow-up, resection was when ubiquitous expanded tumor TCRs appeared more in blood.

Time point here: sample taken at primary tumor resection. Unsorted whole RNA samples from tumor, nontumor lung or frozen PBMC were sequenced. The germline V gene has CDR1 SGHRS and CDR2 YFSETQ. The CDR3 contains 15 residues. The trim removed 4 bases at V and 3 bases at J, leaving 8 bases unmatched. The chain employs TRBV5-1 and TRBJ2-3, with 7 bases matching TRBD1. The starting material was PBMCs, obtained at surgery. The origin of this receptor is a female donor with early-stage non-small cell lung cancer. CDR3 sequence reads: CASSLNTGETDTQYF. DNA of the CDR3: TGCGCCAGCAGCCTAAATACAGGGGAGACAGATACGCAGTATTTT.